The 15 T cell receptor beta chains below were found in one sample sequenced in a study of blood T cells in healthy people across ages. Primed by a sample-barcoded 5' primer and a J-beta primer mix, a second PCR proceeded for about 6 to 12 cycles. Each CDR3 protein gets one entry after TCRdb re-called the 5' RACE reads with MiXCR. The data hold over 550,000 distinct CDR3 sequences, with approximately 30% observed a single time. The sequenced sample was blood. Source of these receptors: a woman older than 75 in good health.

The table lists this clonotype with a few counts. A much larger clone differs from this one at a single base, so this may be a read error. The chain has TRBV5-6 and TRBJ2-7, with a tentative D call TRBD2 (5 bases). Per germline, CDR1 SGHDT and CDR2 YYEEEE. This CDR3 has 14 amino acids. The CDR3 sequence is CASSRTGLSCEQYF. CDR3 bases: TGTGCCAGCAGTCGGACTGGTCTCTCCTGCGAGCAGTACTTC.

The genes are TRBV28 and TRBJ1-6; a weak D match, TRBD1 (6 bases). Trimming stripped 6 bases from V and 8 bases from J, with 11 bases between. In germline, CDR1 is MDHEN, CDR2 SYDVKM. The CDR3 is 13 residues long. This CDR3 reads CASRRHRDSPLHF. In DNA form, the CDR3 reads TGTGCCAGCAGACGGCACAGGGATTCACCCCTCCACTTT.

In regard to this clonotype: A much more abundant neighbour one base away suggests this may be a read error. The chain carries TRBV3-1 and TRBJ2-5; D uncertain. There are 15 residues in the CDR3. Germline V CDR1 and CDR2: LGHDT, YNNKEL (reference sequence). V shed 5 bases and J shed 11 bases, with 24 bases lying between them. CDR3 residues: CASSFDIASLNEQYF. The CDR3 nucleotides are TGTGCCAGCAGCTTTGATATAGCATCTCTAAATGAGCAGTACTTC.

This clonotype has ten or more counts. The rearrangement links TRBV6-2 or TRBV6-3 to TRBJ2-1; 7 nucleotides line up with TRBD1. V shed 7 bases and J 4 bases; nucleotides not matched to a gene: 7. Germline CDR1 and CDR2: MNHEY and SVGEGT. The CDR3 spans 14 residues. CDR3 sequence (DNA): TGTGCCAGCACCCGGGACAGCCTATACAATGAGCAGTTCTTC. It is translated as CASTRDSLYNEQFF.

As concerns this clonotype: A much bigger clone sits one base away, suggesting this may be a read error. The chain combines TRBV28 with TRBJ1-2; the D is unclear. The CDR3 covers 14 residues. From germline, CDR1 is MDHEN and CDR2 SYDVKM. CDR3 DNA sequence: TGTGCCAGCACCCTACCACGTCTAAACTATGGCTGCACCTTC. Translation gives CASTLPRLNYGCTF.

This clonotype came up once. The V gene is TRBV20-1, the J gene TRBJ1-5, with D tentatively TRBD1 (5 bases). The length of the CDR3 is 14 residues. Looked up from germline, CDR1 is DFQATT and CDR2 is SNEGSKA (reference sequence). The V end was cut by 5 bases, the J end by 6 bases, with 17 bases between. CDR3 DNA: TGCAGTGCTCCCCCGGGGACCGGCCGTCAGCCCCAGCATTTT. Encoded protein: CSAPPGTGRQPQHF.

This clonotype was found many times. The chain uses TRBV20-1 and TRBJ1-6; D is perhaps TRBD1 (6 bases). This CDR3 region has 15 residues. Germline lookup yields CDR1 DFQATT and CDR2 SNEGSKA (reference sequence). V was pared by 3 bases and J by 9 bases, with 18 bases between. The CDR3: CSASFGGRTGSPLHF. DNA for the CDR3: TGCAGTGCTAGCTTCGGGGGGCGGACTGGTTCACCCCTCCACTTT.

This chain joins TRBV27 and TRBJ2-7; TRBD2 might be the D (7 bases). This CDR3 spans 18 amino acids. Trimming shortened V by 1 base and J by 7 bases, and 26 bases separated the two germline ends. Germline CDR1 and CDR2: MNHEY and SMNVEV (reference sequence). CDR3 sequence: CASSLYLGGGGPSGEQYF. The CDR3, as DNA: TGTGCCAGCAGTTTATATCTGGGCGGCGGGGGCCCATCGGGGGAGCAGTACTTC.

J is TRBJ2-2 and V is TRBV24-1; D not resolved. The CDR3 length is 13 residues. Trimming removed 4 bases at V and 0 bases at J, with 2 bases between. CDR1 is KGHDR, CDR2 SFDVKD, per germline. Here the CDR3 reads CATSEPNTGELFF. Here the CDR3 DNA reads TGTGCCACCAGTGAGCCGAACACCGGGGAGCTGTTTTTT.

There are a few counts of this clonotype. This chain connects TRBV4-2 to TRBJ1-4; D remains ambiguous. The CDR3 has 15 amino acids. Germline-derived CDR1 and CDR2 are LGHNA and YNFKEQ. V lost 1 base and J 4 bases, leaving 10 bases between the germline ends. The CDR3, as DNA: TGTGCCAGCAGCCAAGGTACAAGCCTTAATGAAAAACTGTTTTTT. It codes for CASSQGTSLNEKLFF.

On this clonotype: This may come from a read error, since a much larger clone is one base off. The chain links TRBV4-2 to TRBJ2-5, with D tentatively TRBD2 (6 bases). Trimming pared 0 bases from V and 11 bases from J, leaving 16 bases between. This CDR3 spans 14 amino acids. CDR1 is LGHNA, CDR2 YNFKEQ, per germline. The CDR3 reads CASSQDALALEQYF. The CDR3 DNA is TGTGCCAGCAGCCAAGATGCGCTAGCGCTTGAGCAGTACTTC.

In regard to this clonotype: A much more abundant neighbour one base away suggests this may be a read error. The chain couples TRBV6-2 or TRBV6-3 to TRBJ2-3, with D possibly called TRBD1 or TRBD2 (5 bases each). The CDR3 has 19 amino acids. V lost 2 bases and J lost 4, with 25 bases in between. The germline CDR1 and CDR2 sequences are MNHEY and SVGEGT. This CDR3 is CASSYDLGNFRWDADTQYF. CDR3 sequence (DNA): TGTGCCAGCAGTTACGATCTGGGTAACTTTAGATGGGACGCAGATACGCAGTATTTT.

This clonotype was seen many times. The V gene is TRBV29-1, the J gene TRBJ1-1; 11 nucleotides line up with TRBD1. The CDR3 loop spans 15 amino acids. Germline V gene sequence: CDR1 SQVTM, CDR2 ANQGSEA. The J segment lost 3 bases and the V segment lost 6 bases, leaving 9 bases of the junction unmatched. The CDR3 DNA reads TGCAGCGTCGATGTTGGACAGGGGGCATACACTGAAGCTTTCTTT. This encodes CSVDVGQGAYTEAFF.

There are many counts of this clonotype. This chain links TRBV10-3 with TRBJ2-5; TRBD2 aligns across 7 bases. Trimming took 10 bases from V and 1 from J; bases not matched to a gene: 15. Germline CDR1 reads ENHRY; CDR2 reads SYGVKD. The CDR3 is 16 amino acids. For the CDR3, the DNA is TGTGCCACCCGAGCGGGTGCTAGCGGCGTCCAAGAGACCCAGTACTTC. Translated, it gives CATRAGASGVQETQYF.

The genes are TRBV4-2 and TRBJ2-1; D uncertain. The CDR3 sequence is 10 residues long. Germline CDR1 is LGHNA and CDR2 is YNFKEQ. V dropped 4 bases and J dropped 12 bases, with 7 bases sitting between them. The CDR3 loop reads CASSPYGQFF. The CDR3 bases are TGTGCCAGCAGCCCTTACGGGCAGTTCTTC.